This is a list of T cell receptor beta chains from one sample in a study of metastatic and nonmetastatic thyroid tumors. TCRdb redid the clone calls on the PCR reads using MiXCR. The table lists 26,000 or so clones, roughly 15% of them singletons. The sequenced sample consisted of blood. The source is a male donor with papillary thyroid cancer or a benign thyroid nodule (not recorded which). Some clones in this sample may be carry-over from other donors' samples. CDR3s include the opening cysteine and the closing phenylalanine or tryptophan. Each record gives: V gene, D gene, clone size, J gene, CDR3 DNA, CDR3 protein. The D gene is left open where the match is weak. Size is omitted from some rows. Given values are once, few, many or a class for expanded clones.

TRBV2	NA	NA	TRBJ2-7	TGTGCCAGCAGTGAACGGGGACGCGAGCAGTACTTC	CASSERGREQYF
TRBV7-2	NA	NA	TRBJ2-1	TGTGCCAGCAGTTTTCCCCAGGGCAGTGGGCAGTTCTTC	CASSFPQGSGQFF
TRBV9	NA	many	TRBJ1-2	TGTGCCAGCAGCGTAGCCGGTATGATTGGCTACACCTTC	CASSVAGMIGYTF
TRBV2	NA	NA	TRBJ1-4	TGTGCCAGCAGTGAAGCGTGGGGATTAACTAATGAAAAACTGTTTTTT	CASSEAWGLTNEKLFF
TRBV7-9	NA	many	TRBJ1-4	TGTGCCAGCAGCTTAATCAGGGACGAAAAACTGTTTTTT	CASSLIRDEKLFF
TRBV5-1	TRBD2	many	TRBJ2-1	TGCGCCAGCAGCCCCGGCCGCGGGGGAGTCAATGAGCAGTTCTTC	CASSPGRGGVNEQFF
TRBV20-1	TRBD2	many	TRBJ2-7	TGCAGTCCGCCGCGGGGGACTAGCGGGTCCTACGAGCAGTACTTC	CSPPRGTSGSYEQYF
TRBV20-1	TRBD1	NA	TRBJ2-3	TGCAGTGCCACAGGGGGAGACACAGATACGCAGTATTTT	CSATGGDTDTQYF
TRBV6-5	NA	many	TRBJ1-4	TGTGCCAGCAGGTTACTGTCAACTAATGAAAAACTGTTTTTT	CASRLLSTNEKLFF
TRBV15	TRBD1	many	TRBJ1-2	TGTGCCACCAGCAGGTACTCAGTCTTGGACAGGGCCCTACCTAATGGCTACACCTTC	CATSRYSVLDRALPNGYTF
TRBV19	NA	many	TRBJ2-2	TGTGCCAGTAGTATTAGCGCGGGGCGGAGGGTCCCCGGGGAGCTGTTTTTT	CASSISAGRRVPGELFF
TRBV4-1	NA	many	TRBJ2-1	TGCGCCAGCAGCCAATCGGTGAATGAGCAGTTCTTC	CASSQSVNEQFF
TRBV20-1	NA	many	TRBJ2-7	TGCAGTGCCGAACCCAGGACCGCCAGTGGATACGAGCAGTACTTC	CSAEPRTASGYEQYF
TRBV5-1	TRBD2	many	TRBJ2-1	TGCGCCAGCAGCACTCGGACTAGCGGGAGAAGGACAAGCTCCTACAATGAGCAGTTCTTC	CASSTRTSGRRTSSYNEQFF
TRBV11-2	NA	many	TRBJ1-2	TGTGCCAGCAGCTTGAGGGTGACCTATGGCTACACCTTC	CASSLRVTYGYTF
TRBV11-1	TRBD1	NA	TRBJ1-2	TGTGCCAGCAGCCCAGGGGGCGACTATGGCTACACCTTC	CASSPGGDYGYTF
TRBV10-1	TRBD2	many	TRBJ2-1	TGCGCCAGCAGTGAATCTAGCCTCCCGGGAGGTGAGCAGTTCTTC	CASSESSLPGGEQFF
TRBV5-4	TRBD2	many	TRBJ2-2	TGTGCCAGCAGCTTGGCCCCTACGACTAGCGGGAGATCCGGGGAGCTGTTTTTT	CASSLAPTTSGRSGELFF
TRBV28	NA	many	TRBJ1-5	TGTGCCAGCACCTCGTTGCAGGCAGGCAATCAGCCCCAGCATTTT	CASTSLQAGNQPQHF
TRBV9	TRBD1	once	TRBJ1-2	TGTGCCAGCAGCGTCCTCCCGAGCGTAGGACAGGGCCCTAACTATGGCTACACCTTC	CASSVLPSVGQGPNYGYTF
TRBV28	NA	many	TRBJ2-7	TGTGCCAGCAGTAATATGGGGGTATCTGGTCCGTACTACGAGCAGTACTTC	CASSNMGVSGPYYEQYF
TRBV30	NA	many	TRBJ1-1	TGTGCCTGGATGTTATGGCGGAACACTGAAGCTTTCTTT	CAWMLWRNTEAFF
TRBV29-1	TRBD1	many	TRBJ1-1	TGCAGCTTCTTCCGACAGGGACAGTATGAAGCTTTCTTT	CSFFRQGQYEAFF
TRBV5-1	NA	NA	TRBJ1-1	TGCGCCAGCAGCTACCTGGACGGGAACACTGAAGCTTTCTTT	CASSYLDGNTEAFF
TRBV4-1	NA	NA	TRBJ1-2	TGCGCCAGCAGCCAAGTACCCCAGGCCGCGAATGGCTACACCTTC	CASSQVPQAANGYTF
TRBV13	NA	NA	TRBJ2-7	TGTGCCAGCAGTCCCACGGTGGGACTTTGTTCCTACGAGCAGTACTTC	CASSPTVGLCSYEQYF
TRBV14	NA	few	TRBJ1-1	TGTGCCAGCAGCCACTACGGGGTTTTGAACACTGAAGCTTTCTTT	CASSHYGVLNTEAFF
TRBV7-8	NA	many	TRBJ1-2	TGTGCCAGCAGCTTAGCGCGGGGCAGGGAACATAACTATGGCTACACCTTC	CASSLARGREHNYGYTF
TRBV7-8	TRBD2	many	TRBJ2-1	TGTGCCAGCAGCTTAGGTCGACTAGCGGGTTACAATGAGCAGTTCTTC	CASSLGRLAGYNEQFF
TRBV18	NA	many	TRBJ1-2	TGTGCCAGCTCAGAGGAAGCTAACTATGGCTACACCTTC	CASSEEANYGYTF
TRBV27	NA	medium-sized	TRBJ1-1	TGTGCCAGCAGGGTCGAACTCAGTGGGGATTCTGAAGCTTTCTTT	CASRVELSGDSEAFF
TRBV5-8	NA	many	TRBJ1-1	TGTGCCAGCAGCTTGGGTACAAGAGGTCCAGACGAAGCTTTCTTT	CASSLGTRGPDEAFF
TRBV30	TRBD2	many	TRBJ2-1	TGTGCCTGGACGACTAGCGGGAGGTTGGATGAGCAGTTCTTC	CAWTTSGRLDEQFF
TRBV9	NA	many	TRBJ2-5	TGTGCCAGCAGCGTAGATGGACTACCGAAGACCCAGTACTTC	CASSVDGLPKTQYF
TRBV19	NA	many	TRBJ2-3	TGTGCCAGTAGTACTCCTGGAACAGATACGCAGTATTTT	CASSTPGTDTQYF
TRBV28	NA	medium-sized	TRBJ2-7	TGTGCCAGTAGGGCAGAGCGTACAGTTCACTACGAGCAGTACTTC	CASRAERTVHYEQYF
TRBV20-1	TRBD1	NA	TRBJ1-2	TGCAGTGCCGGGACAGTCTATGGCTACACCTTC	CSAGTVYGYTF
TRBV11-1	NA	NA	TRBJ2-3	TGTGCCAGCAGCCGGGGAGACAGCACAGATACGCAGTATTTT	CASSRGDSTDTQYF
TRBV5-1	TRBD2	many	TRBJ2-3	TGCGCCAGCAGCCCCGCGGGAGCGGGCACAGATACGCAGTATTTT	CASSPAGAGTDTQYF
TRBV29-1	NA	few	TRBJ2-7	TGCAGCGTTCTTGGGCTAGCTGGTTCCTACGAGCAGTACTTC	CSVLGLAGSYEQYF
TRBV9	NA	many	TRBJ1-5	TGTGCCAGCAGCGTAGAGGGTAATAGCAATCAGCCCCAGCATTTT	CASSVEGNSNQPQHF
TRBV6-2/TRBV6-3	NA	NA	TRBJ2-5	TGTGCCAGCAGTTACTCGGGGGAGTCAGAGAACCAATACTTC	CASSYSGESENQYF
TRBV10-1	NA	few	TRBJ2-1	TGCGCCAGCAGTGTATCGTCTATCGGGAGTGGAAACAATGAGCAGTTCTTC	CASSVSSIGSGNNEQFF
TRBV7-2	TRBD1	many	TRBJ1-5	TGTGCCAGCAGCGGGGACAGGGCCCAGCCCCAGCATTTT	CASSGDRAQPQHF
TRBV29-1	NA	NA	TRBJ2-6	TGCAGCTCTTTGGTGGAGAGGGACAAAGGACCTGGGGCCAACGTCCTGACTTTC	CSSLVERDKGPGANVLTF
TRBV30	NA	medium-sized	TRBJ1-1	TGTGCCTGGAGTGTCGCCGATCGGAGTGAAGCTTTCTTT	CAWSVADRSEAFF
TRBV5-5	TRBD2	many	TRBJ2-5	TGTGCCAGCAGCTTTTCTAGCGGGAGGGCCCGAGAGACCCAGTACTTC	CASSFSSGRARETQYF
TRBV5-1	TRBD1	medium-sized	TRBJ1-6	TGCGCCAGCTCCCCCGGGACAGGGGCAAGGAATTCACCCCTCCACTTT	CASSPGTGARNSPLHF